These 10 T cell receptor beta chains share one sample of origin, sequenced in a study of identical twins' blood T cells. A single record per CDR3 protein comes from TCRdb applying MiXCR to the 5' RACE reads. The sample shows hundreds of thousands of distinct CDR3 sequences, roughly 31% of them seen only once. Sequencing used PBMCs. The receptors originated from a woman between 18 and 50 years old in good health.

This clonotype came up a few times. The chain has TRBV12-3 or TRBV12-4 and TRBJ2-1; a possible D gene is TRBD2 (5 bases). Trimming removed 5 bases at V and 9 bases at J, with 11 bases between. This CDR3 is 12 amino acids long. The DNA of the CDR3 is TGTGCCAGCAGTCCGATACGGGGTGAGCAGTTCTTC. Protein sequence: CASSPIRGEQFF.

CDR3 nucleotides: TGTGCCAGCAGCTTATACGAGAGCAGGGCTTTCTTT. It yields the protein CASSLYESRAFF. The gene calls are TRBV7-9 and TRBJ1-1; D unclear. The CDR3 spans 12 residues. V lost 2 bases and J lost 11, with 12 bases in between. The germline gives CDR1 SEHNR, CDR2 FQNEAQ (reference sequence).

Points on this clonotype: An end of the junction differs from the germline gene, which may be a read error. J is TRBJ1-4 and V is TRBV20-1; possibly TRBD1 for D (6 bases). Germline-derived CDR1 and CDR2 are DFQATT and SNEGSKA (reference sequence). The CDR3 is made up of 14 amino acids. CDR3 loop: CSARRGGFNERLFF. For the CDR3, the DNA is TGCAGTGCTAGAAGAGGGGGGTTTAATGAAAGACTGTTTTTT.

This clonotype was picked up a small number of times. The chain's CDR3 is CSANRDGEAFF. Written as DNA, the CDR3 is TGCAGTGCCAACCGGGACGGGGAAGCTTTCTTT. V and J are TRBV20-1 and TRBJ1-1, with a weak D call TRBD1 (5 bases). CDR1 is DFQATT and CDR2 is SNEGSKA in the germline V gene (reference sequence). The length of the CDR3 is 11 residues. The V and J ends lost 6 bases and 8 bases respectively, with 13 bases between them.

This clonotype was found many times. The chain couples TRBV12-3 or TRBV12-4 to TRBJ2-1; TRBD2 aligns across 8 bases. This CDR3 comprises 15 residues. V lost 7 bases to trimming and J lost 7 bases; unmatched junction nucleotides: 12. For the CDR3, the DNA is TGTGCCAGCACTGATACTAGCGGCTTTTTGAATGAGCAGTTCTTC. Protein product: CASTDTSGFLNEQFF.

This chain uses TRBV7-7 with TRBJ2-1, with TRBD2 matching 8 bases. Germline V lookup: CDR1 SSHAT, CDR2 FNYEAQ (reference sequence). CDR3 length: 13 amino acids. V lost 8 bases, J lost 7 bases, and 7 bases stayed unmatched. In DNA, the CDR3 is TGTGCCAGCGGCCCTAGCGGGTGGAATGAGCAGTTCTTC. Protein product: CASGPSGWNEQFF.

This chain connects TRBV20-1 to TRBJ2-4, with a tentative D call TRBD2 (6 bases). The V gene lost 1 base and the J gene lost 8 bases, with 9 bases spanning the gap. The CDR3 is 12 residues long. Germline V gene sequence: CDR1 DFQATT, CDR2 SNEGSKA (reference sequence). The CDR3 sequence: CSARGLGDIQYF. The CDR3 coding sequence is TGCAGTGCTAGAGGACTAGGAGACATTCAGTACTTC.

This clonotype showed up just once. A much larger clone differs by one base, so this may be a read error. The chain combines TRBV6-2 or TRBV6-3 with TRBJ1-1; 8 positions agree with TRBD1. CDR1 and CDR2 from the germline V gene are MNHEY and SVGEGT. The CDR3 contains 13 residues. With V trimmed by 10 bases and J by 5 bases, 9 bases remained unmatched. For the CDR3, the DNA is TGTGCCATTTTGGGCAGGGGGCTGACTGAAGCTTTCTTT. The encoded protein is CAILGRGLTEAFF.

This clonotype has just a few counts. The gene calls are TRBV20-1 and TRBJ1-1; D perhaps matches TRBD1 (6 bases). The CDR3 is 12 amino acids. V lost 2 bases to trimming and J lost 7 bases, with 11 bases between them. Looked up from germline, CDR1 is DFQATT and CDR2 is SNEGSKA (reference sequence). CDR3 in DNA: TGCAGTGCTAGACGGCAGGGGTTTGAAGCTTTCTTT. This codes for CSARRQGFEAFF.

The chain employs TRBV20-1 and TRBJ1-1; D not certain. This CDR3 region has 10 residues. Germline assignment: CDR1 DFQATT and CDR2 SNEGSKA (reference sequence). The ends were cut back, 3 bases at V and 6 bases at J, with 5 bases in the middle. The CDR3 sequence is CSASWSEAFF. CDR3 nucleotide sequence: TGCAGTGCTAGTTGGTCTGAAGCTTTCTTT.